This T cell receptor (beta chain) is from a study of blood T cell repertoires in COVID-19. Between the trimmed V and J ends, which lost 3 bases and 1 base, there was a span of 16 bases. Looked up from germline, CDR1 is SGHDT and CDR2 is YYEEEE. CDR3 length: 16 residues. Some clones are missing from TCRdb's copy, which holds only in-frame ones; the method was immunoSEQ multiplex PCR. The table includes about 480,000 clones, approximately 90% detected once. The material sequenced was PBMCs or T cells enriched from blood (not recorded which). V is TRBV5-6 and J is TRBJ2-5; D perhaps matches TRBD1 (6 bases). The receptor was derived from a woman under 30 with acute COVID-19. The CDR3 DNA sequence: TGTGCCAGCAGCTCCGTAACAGGGACCCCCCAAGAGACCCAGTACTTC. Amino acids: CASSSVTGTPQETQYF.